The 6 T cell receptor beta chains given below trace back to one sample, sequenced in a study of T cells in Graves' hyperthyroidism and ophthalmopathy. Using RNA transcripts as the source, TCR beta CDR3 regions were amplified. Primed by the HTBI set, a first-round RT-PCR was run on the TCR CDR3. TCRdb ran MiXCR on the multiplex PCR reads and lists one entry per CDR3 protein. The data hold roughly 650,000 distinct CDR3 sequences, with 15% to 20% observed a single time. The specimen was blood. These TCRs come from a middle-aged woman with Graves' ophthalmopathy.

This clonotype was observed at least ten times. The chain uses TRBV2 and TRBJ2-3, with D uncertain. The germline V gene has CDR1 SNHLY and CDR2 FYNNEI. The CDR3 sequence is 12 residues long. V dropped 0 bases and J dropped 4 bases, with 2 bases sitting between them. The CDR3 coding sequence is TGTGCCAGCAGTGAAGCATCAGATACGCAGTATTTT. It yields the protein CASSEASDTQYF. Together with reference TRBV2 and TRBJ2-3, the CDR3 gives the full variable domain: EPEVTQTPSHQVTQMGQEVILRCVPISNHLYFYWYRQILGQKVEFLVSFYNNEISEKSEIFDDQFSVERPDGSNFTLKIRSTKLEDSAMYFCASSEASDTQYFGPGTRLTVL.

This clonotype was recorded a few times. CDR3 in amino acids: CASSPVGGHGQPQHF. The DNA for the CDR3 is TGTGCCAGCAGCCCTGTAGGTGGTCACGGTCAGCCCCAGCATTTT. The rearrangement uses TRBV7-9 and TRBJ1-5; no firm D call. This CDR3 has 15 residues. Trimming removed 5 bases from V and 6 bases from J, with 17 bases in between. The V gene's germline CDR1 is SEHNR and CDR2 FQNEAQ (reference sequence).

The rearrangement joins TRBV6-1 to TRBJ2-1; possibly TRBD1 or TRBD2 for D (5 bases each). Trimming took 7 bases from V and 8 from J, leaving 18 bases between them. The germline V gene encodes CDR1 MNHNS and CDR2 SASEGT. CDR3 size: 14 residues. The CDR3 is CASNLLGGDDEQFF. CDR3 DNA: TGTGCCAGCAACCTTCTAGGTGGGGACGATGAGCAGTTCTTC.

V and J are TRBV12-3 or TRBV12-4 and TRBJ1-1; TRBD1 matches 7 bases. V trimming: 4 bases; J trimming: 5 bases; junction bases outside the gene matches: 10. This CDR3 has 15 residues. DNA for the CDR3: TGTGCCAGCAGTTCAAAGACAGGGCGGACGACTGAAGCTTTCTTT. Translated: CASSSKTGRTTEAFF.

In this sample, this clonotype turned up a few times. The J gene is TRBJ2-7, the V gene TRBV6-1, with TRBD1 matching over 9 bases. The germline gives CDR1 MNHNS, CDR2 SASEGT. This CDR3 has 16 amino acids. Losses at the gene ends were 7 bases for V and 3 bases for J; bases not matched to a gene: 13. This chain's CDR3 is CASTRDRDFSGYEQYF. CDR3 coding DNA: TGTGCCAGCACCAGGGACAGGGACTTCTCAGGCTACGAGCAGTACTTC.

This clonotype has at least ten counts. The chain is built from TRBV24-1 and TRBJ2-2, with 7 bases matching TRBD1. CDR3 length: 15 amino acids. The ends lost 4 bases at V and 3 bases at J; junction bases unmatched: 4. Germline V CDR1 and CDR2: KGHDR, SFDVKD. CDR3 sequence (DNA): TGTGCCACCAGTGACAGGGACAGCTACACCGGGGAGCTGTTTTTT. This codes for CATSDRDSYTGELFF.